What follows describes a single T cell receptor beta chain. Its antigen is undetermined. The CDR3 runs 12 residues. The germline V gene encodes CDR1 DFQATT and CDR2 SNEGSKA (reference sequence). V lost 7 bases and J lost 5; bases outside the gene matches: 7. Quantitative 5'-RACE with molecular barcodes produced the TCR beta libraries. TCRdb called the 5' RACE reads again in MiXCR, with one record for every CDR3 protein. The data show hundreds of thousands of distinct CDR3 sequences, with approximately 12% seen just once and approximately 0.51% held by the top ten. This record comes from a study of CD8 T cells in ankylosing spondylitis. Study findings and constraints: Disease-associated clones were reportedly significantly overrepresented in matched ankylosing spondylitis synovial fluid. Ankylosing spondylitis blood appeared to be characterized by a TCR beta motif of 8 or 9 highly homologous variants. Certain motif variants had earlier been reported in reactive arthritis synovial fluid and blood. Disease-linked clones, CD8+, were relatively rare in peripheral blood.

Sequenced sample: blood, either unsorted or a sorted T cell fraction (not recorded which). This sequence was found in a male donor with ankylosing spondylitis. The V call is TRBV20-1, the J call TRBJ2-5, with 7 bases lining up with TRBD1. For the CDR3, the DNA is TGCAGTGGCGAGGGGGCAGGGGAGACCCAGTACTTC. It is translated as CSGEGAGETQYF.